Below, 3 T cell receptor beta chains from the same sample are listed, as sequenced in a study of technical replicates of blood from several donors. TCRdb's table, derived via immunoSEQ multiplex PCR, lists solely in-frame clones and lacks some. Among fewer than 90,000 clones listed, around 94% were seen once. The sample comprised T cells isolated from PBMCs. The receptors were gathered from a human donor in good health.

V gene TRBV6-5 combines with J gene TRBJ1-1; 7 nucleotides line up with TRBD1. Trimming took 2 bases from V and 4 from J; bases not matched to a gene: 1. The CDR3 covers 13 residues. The germline gives CDR1 MNHEY, CDR2 SVGAGI. CDR3 amino acids: CASSYRTGTEAFF. CDR3 sequence (DNA): TGTGCCAGCAGTTACCGGACAGGCACTGAAGCTTTCTTT.

The rearrangement joins TRBV27 to TRBJ2-1, with TRBD1 identical over 9 bases. The CDR3 runs to 20 residues. Per the germline V gene, CDR1 is MNHEY and CDR2 is SMNVEV (reference sequence). V was clipped by 8 bases and J by 1 base; unmatched bases: 21. The CDR3 is CASATGGEVAIYPSYNEQFF. The CDR3 nucleotides read TGTGCCAGCGCCACAGGGGGCGAGGTAGCAATATACCCATCCTACAATGAGCAGTTCTTC.

The chain employs TRBV28 and TRBJ2-7, with D possibly matching TRBD2 (5 bases). The CDR3 is made up of 13 amino acids. Trimming pared 5 bases from V and 5 bases from J, leaving 13 bases between. The germline V gene has CDR1 MDHEN and CDR2 SYDVKM. The CDR3 spells CASSHEGYDEQYF. CDR3 nucleotides: TGTGCCAGCAGTCATGAGGGATACGACGAGCAGTACTTC. The variable domain in full, with the rest retrieved from reference TRBV28 and TRBJ2-7, is DVKVTQSSRYLVKRTGEKVFLECVQDMDHENMFWYRQDPGLGLRLIYFSYDVKMKEKGDIPEGYSVSREKKERFSLILESASTNQTSMYLCASSHEGYDEQYFGPGTRLTVT.